A selection of T cell receptor beta chains follows, all from one sample in a study of T cell repertoires in cytomegalovirus infection. TCRdb fed the reads into MiXCR, producing one record per CDR3 protein. The sample carries 450,000 to 550,000 distinct CDR3 sequences, about 15% recorded once. Sequencing was done on a sample of CD8+ T cells from PBMCs. All receptors come from a human donor in good health (CMV status not recorded). Some clones in this sample may be carry-over from other donors' samples. The CDR3 runs from the conserved cysteine through the conserved F or W. D genes are given only for firm matches. Size is omitted from some rows. Given values are once, few, many or a class for expanded clones.

TRBD2	TRBJ2-1	-	TRBV20-1	TGCAGTGCAAAGAGCGGGAGCTCCTACAATGAGCAGTTCTTC	CSAKSGSSYNEQFF
-	TRBJ1-5	many	TRBV27	TGTGCCAGCAGTTTATCGTTTGGCTATCAGCCCCAGCATTTT	CASSLSFGYQPQHF
-	TRBJ2-7	many	TRBV28	TGTGCCAGCAGTTTTGGGATGATCTCCTACGAGCAGTACTTC	CASSFGMISYEQYF
-	TRBJ2-7	once	TRBV4-1	TGTACCAGCAGCTTTCTTGGGGGTTCCTCCTACGAGCAGTACTTC	CTSSFLGGSSYEQYF
-	TRBJ2-2	many	TRBV12-5	TGTGCTAGTGGTTCCCCAGCAAGCGGGGAGCTGTTTTTT	CASGSPASGELFF
-	TRBJ1-1	few	TRBV6-5	TGTGCCAGCAGTACCGGGGCCTCAAACACTGAAGCTTTCTTT	CASSTGASNTEAFF
-	TRBJ1-2	many	TRBV7-6	TGTGCCAGCAGCCTGGGGGGGCAAAACTATGGCTACACCTTC	CASSLGGQNYGYTF
-	TRBJ1-2	few	TRBV12-3/TRBV12-4	TGTGCCAGCAGCCCAACCGTCAGGGGACGTGGCTACACCTTC	CASSPTVRGRGYTF
-	TRBJ2-5	many	TRBV4-1	TGCGCCAGCAGTCAGGACAGTCAAGAGACCCAGTACTTC	CASSQDSQETQYF
TRBD2	TRBJ2-1	few	TRBV12-3/TRBV12-4	TGTGCCAGCAGTTTAGGTTCCGGGAGGGTCGCGACGGATGAGCAGTTCTTC	CASSLGSGRVATDEQFF
-	TRBJ1-1	many	TRBV11-2	TGTGCCAGCAGCTCCACCGAGACAGTAATGAACACTGAAGCTTTCTTT	CASSSTETVMNTEAFF
-	TRBJ2-7	many	TRBV7-9	TGTGCCAGCAGCTCAACTTCCGGGACTGCCACCTACGAGCAGTACTTC	CASSSTSGTATYEQYF
TRBD1	TRBJ1-5	many	TRBV7-9	TGTGCCAGCAGCGAAGGACAGGGGGCTCTTCAGCCCCAGCATTTT	CASSEGQGALQPQHF
-	TRBJ2-7	few	TRBV5-1	TGCGCCAGCAGCAAGACAGGACACGAGCAGTACTTC	CASSKTGHEQYF
TRBD1	TRBJ2-2	-	TRBV5-3	TGTGCCAGCAGCCCCTGGGACAGACCCTCGACGAACACCGGGGAGCTGTTTTTT	CASSPWDRPSTNTGELFF
TRBD2	TRBJ2-3	many	TRBV7-2	TGTGCCAGCAGCTTAGTCCGATCGGGAGGATATACAGATACGCAGTATTTT	CASSLVRSGGYTDTQYF
TRBD1	TRBJ1-2	many	TRBV11-2	TGTGCCAGCACCCTTGTCCCGGGACAGGGGTTCTATGGCTACACCTTC	CASTLVPGQGFYGYTF
-	TRBJ2-5	few	TRBV4-2	TGTGCCAGCAGCCAAGAGAGCGGAGCGATCCAAGAGACCCAGTACTTC	CASSQESGAIQETQYF
-	TRBJ2-3	-	TRBV11-1	TGTGCCAGCAGCTTGAAGAGGACTAGCACAGATACGCAGTATTTT	CASSLKRTSTDTQYF
TRBD2	TRBJ2-7	many	TRBV10-3	TGTGCCATCACCGATGGATATCGACTAGCGGGAGGAGGCTACGAGCAGTACTTC	CAITDGYRLAGGGYEQYF
TRBD2	TRBJ2-2	many	TRBV11-3	TGTGCCAGCAGCCCAGGGACTAGCTCTTGGGGCGGGGAGCTGTTTTTT	CASSPGTSSWGGELFF
TRBD1	TRBJ2-7	many	TRBV5-1	TGCGCCAGCAGCGCAACCGGGACAGGGAGCTCCTACGAGCAGTACTTC	CASSATGTGSSYEQYF
TRBD1	TRBJ2-7	-	TRBV10-1	TGCGCCAGCAGCAGGGGACAGGGCAAATTCCAAGAGCAGTACTTC	CASSRGQGKFQEQYF
TRBD2	TRBJ2-1	-	TRBV6-5	TGTGCCAGCGGGGTAGCGGGAGGTACCTACAATGAGCAGTTCTTC	CASGVAGGTYNEQFF
TRBD1	TRBJ2-5	-	TRBV7-7	TGTGCCAGCGGGCTCCGGGACAGGGTAGGGGAGACCCAGTACTTC	CASGLRDRVGETQYF
-	TRBJ1-5	-	TRBV20-1	TGCAGTGCTAGAGATTGGACAAGCGATCAGCCCCAGCATTTT	CSARDWTSDQPQHF
-	TRBJ2-7	few	TRBV10-2	TGCGCCAGCGCCTCGGACCTCTCCTACGAGCAGTACTTC	CASASDLSYEQYF
-	TRBJ2-1	many	TRBV10-3	TGTGCCATCAGTGGCAGGGGAGAGCAGTTCTTC	CAISGRGEQFF
-	TRBJ1-2	many	TRBV12-3/TRBV12-4	TGTGCCAGCCGACCGGGGAGTGACTATGGCTACACCTTC	CASRPGSDYGYTF
-	TRBJ1-4	-	TRBV12-3/TRBV12-4	TGTGCCACTGCCGAGGTACAGCCTAATGAAAAACTGTTTTTT	CATAEVQPNEKLFF
-	TRBJ2-5	-	TRBV6-5	TGTGCCAGCTCCCCTATTGCCGGGGCGGAAGAGACCCAGTACTTC	CASSPIAGAEETQYF
TRBD1	TRBJ1-2	-	TRBV2	TGTGCCAGCAGATACAGGGGTAACCTCATCCGGGGCTACACCTTC	CASRYRGNLIRGYTF
-	TRBJ2-2	many	TRBV7-9	TGTGCCAGCGGTTCTCAGGGCGTGAACACCGGGGAGCTGTTTTTT	CASGSQGVNTGELFF
-	TRBJ2-7	many	TRBV12-3/TRBV12-4	TGTGCCAGCTTAGAGTCGGACAGTGCAAACGAGCAGTACTTC	CASLESDSANEQYF
TRBD2	TRBJ2-3	many	TRBV28	TGTGCCAGCAGGCCCATAGCGGGAGGGGGTACAGATACGCAGTATTTT	CASRPIAGGGTDTQYF
-	TRBJ2-7	many	TRBV6-2/TRBV6-3	TGTGCCAGCAGCCGCCCAGGGAACCACGAGCAGTACTTC	CASSRPGNHEQYF
TRBD2	TRBJ2-1	many	TRBV10-3	TGTGCCATCAGTGAGCCGCCCTTAGGACTAGCGGGGTCACCCCCACCCAGCAATGAGCAGTTCTTC	CAISEPPLGLAGSPPPSNEQFF
TRBD2	TRBJ2-1	-	TRBV7-6	TGTGCCAGCAGTCGCATATGGGGCGGGGGTTCCTACAATGAGCAGTTCTTC	CASSRIWGGGSYNEQFF
-	TRBJ2-1	few	TRBV19	TGTGCCAGTGATATGGGACCATCGGACTACAATGAGCAGTTCTTC	CASDMGPSDYNEQFF
TRBD2	TRBJ2-3	many	TRBV7-2	TGTGCCAGCAGCTCCGTTCTCCCGGGACTACAGGATGGGCGAAGCACAGATACGCAGTATTTT	CASSSVLPGLQDGRSTDTQYF
-	TRBJ1-1	few	TRBV27	TGTGCCAGCAGTTTACTGGCAGGAGTGAACACTGAAGCTTTCTTT	CASSLLAGVNTEAFF
TRBD1	TRBJ1-5	few	TRBV10-3	TGTGCCATCAGTGAGCCGGGACAGGGAGGCAATCAGCCCCAGCATTTT	CAISEPGQGGNQPQHF
TRBD1	TRBJ1-6	many	TRBV28	TGTGCCAGCAGTTTCCCAGGGGGCAATTCACCCCTCCACTTT	CASSFPGGNSPLHF
TRBD1	TRBJ1-1	many	TRBV7-9	TGTGCCAGCGCGACAGGGCGGGCTGAAGCTTTCTTT	CASATGRAEAFF
TRBD1	TRBJ1-5	few	TRBV19	TGTGCCAGCCGGGACAGCTATCAGCCCCAGCATTTT	CASRDSYQPQHF
-	TRBJ2-3	many	TRBV28	TGTGCCAGCAGTTTAGGGTGGGGGGGCCGAATAGATACGCAGTATTTT	CASSLGWGGRIDTQYF
-	TRBJ1-1	many	TRBV19	TGTGCCAGTAGCCCTTATCGGGGGATGAACACTGAAGCTTTCTTT	CASSPYRGMNTEAFF
-	TRBJ2-4	-	TRBV28	TGTGCCAGCAGCGCGGTATTAGCCAAAAACATTCAGTACTTC	CASSAVLAKNIQYF
TRBD2	TRBJ2-3	many	TRBV11-1	TGTGCCAGCAGCCGACGTCGGACTAGCGGGACTCGAGATACGCAGTATTTT	CASSRRRTSGTRDTQYF
-	TRBJ1-1	many	TRBV12-3/TRBV12-4	TGTGCCAGCAGTTTAGTTCGGAACATGAACACTGAAGCTTTCTTT	CASSLVRNMNTEAFF
TRBD1	TRBJ1-5	many	TRBV27	TGTGCCAGCAGCGACAACCCCAGGGGGCACAATCAGCCCCAGCATTTT	CASSDNPRGHNQPQHF